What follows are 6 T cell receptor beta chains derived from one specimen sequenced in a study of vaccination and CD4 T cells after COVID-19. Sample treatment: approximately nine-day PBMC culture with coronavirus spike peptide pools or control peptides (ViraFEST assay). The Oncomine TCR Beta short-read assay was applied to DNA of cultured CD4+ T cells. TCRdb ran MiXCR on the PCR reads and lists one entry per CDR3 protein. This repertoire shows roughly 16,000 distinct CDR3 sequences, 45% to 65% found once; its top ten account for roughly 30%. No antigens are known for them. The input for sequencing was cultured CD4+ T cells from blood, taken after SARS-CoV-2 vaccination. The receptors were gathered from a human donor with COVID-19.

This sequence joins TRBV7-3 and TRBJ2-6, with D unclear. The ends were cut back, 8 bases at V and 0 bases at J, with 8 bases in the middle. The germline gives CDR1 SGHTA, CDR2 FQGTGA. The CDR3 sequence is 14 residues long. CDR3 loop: CASRFPSGANVLTF. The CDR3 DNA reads TGTGCCAGCCGTTTCCCCTCTGGGGCCAACGTCCTGACTTTC.

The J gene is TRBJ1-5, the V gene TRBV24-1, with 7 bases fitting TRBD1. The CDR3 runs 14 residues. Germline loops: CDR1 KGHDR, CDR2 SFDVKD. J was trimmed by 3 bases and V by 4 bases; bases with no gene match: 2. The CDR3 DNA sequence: TGTGCCACCAGTGAGACAGGGTCCAATCAGCCCCAGCATTTT. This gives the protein CATSETGSNQPQHF.

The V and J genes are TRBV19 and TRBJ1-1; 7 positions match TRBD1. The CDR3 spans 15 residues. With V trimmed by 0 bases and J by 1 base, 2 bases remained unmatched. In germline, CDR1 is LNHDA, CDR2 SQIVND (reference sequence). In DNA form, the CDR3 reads TGTGCCAGTAGTATAGAGGGACAGCCGAACACTGAAGCTTTCTTT. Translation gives CASSIEGQPNTEAFF.

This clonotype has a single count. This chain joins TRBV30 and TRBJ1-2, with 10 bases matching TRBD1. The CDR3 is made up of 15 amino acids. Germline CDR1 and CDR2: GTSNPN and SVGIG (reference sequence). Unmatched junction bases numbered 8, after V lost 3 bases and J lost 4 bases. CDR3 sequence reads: CAWRDRGKMGYGYTF. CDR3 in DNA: TGTGCCTGGAGGGACAGGGGGAAGATGGGCTATGGCTACACCTTC.

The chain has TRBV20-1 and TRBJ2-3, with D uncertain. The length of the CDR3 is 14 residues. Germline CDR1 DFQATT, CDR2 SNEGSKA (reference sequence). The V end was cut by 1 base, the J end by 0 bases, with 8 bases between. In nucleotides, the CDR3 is TGCAGTGCTAGAGGGCCGGCTAGCACAGATACGCAGTATTTT. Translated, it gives CSARGPASTDTQYF.

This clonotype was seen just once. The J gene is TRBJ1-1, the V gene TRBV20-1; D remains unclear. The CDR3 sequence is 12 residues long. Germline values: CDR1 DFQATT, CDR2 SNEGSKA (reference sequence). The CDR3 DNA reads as TGCAACACCCCAAGGATGAACACTGAAGCTTTCTTT. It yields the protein CNTPRMNTEAFF.